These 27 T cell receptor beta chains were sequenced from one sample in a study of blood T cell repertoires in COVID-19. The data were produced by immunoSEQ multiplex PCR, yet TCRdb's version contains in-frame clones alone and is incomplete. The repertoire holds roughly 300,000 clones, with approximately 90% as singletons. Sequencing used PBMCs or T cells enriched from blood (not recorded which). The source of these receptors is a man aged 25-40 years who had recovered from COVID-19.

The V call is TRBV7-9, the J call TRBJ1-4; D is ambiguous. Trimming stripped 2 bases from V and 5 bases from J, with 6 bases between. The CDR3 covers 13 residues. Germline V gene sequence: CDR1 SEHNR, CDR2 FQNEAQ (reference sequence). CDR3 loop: CASSLPVNEKLFF. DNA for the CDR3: TGTGCCAGCAGCTTACCAGTCAATGAAAAACTGTTTTTT. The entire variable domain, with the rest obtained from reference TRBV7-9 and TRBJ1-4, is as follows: DTGVSQNPRHKITKRGQNVTFRCDPISEHNRLYWYRQTLGQGPEFLTYFQNEAQLEKSRLLSDRFSAERPKGSFSTLEIQRTEQGDSAMYLCASSLPVNEKLFFGSGTQLSVL.

CDR3: CASSLMNAGGNTEAFF. The CDR3 bases are TGTGCCAGCAGCTTAATGAACGCAGGGGGGAACACTGAAGCTTTCTTT. The genes are TRBV11-2 and TRBJ1-1, with 7 bases that match TRBD1. V shed 2 bases and J 1 base; nucleotides not matched to a gene: 7. The CDR3 is 16 amino acids. In germline, CDR1 is SGHAT, CDR2 FQNNGV.

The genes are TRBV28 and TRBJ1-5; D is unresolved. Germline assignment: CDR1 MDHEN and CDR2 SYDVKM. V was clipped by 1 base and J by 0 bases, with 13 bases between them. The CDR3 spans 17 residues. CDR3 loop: CASSLLQAPYSNQPQHF. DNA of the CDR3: TGTGCCAGCAGTTTATTGCAGGCTCCCTATAGCAATCAGCCCCAGCATTTT.

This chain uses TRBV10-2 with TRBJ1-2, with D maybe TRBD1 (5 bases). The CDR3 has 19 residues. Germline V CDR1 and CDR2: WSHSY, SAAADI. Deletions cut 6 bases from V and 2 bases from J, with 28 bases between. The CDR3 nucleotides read TGCGCCAGCAGAGGACCGGTTACCGAGACAGACGCACCCAACTATGGCTACACCTTC. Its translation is CASRGPVTETDAPNYGYTF.

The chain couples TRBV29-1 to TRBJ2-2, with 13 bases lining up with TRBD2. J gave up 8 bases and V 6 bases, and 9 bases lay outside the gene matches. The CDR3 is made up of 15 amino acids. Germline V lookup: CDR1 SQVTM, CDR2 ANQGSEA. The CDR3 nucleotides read TGCAGCGTCCGAAACGGACTAGCGGGAGCTGGGGAGCTGTTTTTT. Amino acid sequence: CSVRNGLAGAGELFF.

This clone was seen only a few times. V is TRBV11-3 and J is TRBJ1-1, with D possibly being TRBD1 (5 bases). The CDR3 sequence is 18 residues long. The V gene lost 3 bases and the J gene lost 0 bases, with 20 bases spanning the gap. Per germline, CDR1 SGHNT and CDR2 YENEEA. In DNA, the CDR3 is TGTGCCAGCAGCTTTCTAGGGAAGTGGGGGGTACTGAACACTGAAGCTTTCTTT. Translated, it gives CASSFLGKWGVLNTEAFF.

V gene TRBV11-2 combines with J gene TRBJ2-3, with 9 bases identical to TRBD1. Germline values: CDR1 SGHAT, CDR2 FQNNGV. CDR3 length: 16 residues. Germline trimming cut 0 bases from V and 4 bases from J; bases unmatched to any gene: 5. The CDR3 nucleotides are TGTGCCAGCAGCTTAGAGAGACAGGGGGGCTCAGATACGCAGTATTTT. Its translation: CASSLERQGGSDTQYF.

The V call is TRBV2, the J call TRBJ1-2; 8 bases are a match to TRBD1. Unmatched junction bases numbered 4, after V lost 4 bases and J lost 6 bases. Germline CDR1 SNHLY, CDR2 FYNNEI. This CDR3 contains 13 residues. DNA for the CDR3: TGTGCCAGCAGTGCCCCAGGGGGCAATGGCTACACCTTC. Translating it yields CASSAPGGNGYTF. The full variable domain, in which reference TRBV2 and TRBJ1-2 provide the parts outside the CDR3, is EPEVTQTPSHQVTQMGQEVILRCVPISNHLYFYWYRQILGQKVEFLVSFYNNEISEKSEIFDDQFSVERPDGSNFTLKIRSTKLEDSAMYFCASSAPGGNGYTFGSGTRLTVV.

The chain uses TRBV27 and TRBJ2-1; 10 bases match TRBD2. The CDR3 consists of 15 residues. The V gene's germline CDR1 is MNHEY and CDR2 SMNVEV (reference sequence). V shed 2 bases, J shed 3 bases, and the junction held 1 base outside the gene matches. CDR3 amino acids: CASSLLAGVYNEQFF. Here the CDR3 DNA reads TGTGCCAGCAGTTTACTAGCGGGGGTCTACAATGAGCAGTTCTTC.

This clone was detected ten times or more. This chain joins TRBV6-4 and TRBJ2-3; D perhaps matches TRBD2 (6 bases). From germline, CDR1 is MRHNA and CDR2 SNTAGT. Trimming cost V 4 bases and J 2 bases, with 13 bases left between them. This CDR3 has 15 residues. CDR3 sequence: CASSVGGEATDTQYF. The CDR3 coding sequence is TGTGCCAGCAGTGTTGGCGGGGAGGCCACAGATACGCAGTATTTT.

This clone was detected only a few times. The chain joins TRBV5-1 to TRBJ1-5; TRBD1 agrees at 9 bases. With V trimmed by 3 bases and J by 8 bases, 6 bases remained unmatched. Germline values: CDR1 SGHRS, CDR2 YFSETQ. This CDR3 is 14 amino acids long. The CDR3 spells CASSSTGGIEPQHF. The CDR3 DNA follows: TGCGCCAGCAGCTCGACAGGGGGTATTGAGCCCCAGCATTTT.

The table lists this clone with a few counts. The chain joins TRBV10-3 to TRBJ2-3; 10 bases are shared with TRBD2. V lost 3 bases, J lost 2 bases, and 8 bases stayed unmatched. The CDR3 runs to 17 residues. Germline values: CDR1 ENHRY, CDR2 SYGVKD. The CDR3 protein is CAISEWSSGSPTDTQYF. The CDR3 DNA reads TGTGCCATCAGTGAATGGTCTAGCGGGAGCCCCACAGATACGCAGTATTTT.

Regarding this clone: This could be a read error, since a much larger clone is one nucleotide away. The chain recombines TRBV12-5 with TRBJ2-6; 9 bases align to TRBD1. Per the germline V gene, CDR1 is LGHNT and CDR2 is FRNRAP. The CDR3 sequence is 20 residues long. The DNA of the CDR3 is TGTGCTTGTGGTTTGGTATACGTCTGGACAGGGGCAGGGGGGGCCAACGTCCTGACTTTC. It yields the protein CACGLVYVWTGAGGANVLTF.

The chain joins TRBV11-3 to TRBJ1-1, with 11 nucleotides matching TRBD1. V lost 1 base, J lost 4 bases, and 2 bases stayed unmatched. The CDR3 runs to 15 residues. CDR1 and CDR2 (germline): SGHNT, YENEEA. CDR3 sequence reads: CASSLGGTGGTEAFF. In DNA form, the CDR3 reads TGTGCCAGCAGCTTAGGCGGGACAGGGGGCACTGAAGCTTTCTTT.

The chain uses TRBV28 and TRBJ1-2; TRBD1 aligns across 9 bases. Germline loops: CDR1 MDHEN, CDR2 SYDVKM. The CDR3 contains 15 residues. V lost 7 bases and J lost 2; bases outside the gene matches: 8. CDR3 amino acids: CASTRQGVGNYGYTF. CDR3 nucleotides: TGTGCCAGCACCAGACAGGGGGTGGGAAACTATGGCTACACCTTC.

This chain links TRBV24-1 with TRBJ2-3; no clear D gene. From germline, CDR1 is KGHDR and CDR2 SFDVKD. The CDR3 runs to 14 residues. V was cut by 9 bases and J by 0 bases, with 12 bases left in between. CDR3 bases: TGTGCCACCGCAGGTCCCCAAAGCACAGATACGCAGTATTTT. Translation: CATAGPQSTDTQYF.

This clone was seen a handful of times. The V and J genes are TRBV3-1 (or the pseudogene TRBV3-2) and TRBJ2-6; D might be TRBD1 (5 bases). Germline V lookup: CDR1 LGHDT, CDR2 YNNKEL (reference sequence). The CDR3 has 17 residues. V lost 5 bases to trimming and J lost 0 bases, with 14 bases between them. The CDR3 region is CASSAVGAGSGANVLTF. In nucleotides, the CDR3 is TGTGCCAGCAGCGCCGTAGGGGCCGGCTCTGGGGCCAACGTCCTGACTTTC.

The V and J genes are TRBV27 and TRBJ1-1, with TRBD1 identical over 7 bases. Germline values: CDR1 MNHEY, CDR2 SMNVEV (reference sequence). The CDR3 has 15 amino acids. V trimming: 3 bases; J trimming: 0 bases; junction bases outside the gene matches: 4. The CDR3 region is CASSLFGTVNTEAFF. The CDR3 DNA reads TGTGCCAGCAGTTTGTTCGGGACAGTGAACACTGAAGCTTTCTTT.

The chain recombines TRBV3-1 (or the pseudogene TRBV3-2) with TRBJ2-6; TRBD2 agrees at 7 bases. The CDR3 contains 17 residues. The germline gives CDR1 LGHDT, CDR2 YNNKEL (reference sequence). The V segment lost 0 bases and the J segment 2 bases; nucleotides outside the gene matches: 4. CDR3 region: CASSQDWGGAGANVLTF. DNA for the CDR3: TGTGCCAGCAGCCAAGATTGGGGAGGGGCTGGGGCCAACGTCCTGACTTTC.

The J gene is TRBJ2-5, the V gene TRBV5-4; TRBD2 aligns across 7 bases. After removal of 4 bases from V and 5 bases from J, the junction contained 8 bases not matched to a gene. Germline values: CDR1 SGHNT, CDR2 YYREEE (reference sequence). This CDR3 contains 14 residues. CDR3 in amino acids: CASSKRLAEETQYF. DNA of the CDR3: TGTGCCAGCAGCAAAAGACTAGCCGAGGAGACCCAGTACTTC.

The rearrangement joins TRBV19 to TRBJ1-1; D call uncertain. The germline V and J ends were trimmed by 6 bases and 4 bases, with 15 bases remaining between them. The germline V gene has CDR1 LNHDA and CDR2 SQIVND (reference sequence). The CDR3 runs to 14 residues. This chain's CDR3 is CASRKEGLSTEAFF. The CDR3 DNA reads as TGTGCCAGTAGGAAGGAGGGCTTGAGCACTGAAGCTTTCTTT.

The CDR3 here is CASSPWTGGYEQYF. Here the CDR3 DNA reads TGTGCCAGCAGCCCCTGGACAGGGGGCTACGAGCAGTACTTC. This rearrangement joins TRBV7-2 to TRBJ2-7; 10 nucleotides agree with TRBD1. The CDR3 has 14 residues. Germline lookup yields CDR1 SGHTA and CDR2 FQGNSA. Trimming at V came to 5 bases and at J to 3 bases, leaving 4 bases not matched to a gene.

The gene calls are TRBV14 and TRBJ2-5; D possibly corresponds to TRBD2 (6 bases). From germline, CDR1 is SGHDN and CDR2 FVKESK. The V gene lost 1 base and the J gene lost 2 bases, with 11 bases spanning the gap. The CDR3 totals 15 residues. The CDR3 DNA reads TGTGCCAGCAGCCAAGCTTTCGGGGGACAAGAGACCCAGTACTTC. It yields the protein CASSQAFGGQETQYF.

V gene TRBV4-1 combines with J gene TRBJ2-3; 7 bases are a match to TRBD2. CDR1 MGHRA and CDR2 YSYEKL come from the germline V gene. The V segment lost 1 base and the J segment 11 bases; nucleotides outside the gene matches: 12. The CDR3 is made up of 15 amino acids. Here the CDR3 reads CASSQGRGEGLLQYF. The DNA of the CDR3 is TGCGCCAGCAGCCAAGGTCGGGGGGAGGGACTTCTGCAGTATTTT.

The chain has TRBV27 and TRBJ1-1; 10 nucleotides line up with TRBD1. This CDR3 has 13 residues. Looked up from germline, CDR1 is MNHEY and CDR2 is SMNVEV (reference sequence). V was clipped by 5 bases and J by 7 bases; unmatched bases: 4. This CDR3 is CASSPGQGYEAFF. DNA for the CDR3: TGTGCCAGCAGTCCGGGACAGGGGTATGAAGCTTTCTTT.

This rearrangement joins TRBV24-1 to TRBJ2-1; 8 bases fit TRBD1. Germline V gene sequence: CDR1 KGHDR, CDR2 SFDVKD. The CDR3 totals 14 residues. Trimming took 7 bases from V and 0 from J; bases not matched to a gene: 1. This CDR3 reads CATRDRDSYNEQFF. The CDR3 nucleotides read TGTGCCACCAGGGACAGGGACTCCTACAATGAGCAGTTCTTC.

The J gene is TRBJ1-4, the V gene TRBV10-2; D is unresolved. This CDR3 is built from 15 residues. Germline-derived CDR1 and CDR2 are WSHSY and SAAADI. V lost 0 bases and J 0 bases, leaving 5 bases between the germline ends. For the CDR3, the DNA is TGCGCCAGCAGTGAGTCCGGGGCAACTAATGAAAAACTGTTTTTT. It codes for CASSESGATNEKLFF.